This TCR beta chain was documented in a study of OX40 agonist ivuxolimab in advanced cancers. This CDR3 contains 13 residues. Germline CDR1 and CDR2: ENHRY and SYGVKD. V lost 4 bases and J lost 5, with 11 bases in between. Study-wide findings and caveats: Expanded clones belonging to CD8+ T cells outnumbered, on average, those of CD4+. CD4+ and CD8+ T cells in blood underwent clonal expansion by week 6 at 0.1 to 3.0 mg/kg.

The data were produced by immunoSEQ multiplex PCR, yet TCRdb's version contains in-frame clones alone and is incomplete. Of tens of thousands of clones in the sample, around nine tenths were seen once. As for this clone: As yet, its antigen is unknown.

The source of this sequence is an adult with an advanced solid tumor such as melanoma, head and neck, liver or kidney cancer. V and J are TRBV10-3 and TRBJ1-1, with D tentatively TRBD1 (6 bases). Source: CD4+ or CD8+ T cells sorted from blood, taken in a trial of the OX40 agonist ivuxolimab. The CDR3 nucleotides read TGTGCCATCAGTGCGGACCAGGGGACTGAAGCTTTCTTT. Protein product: CAISADQGTEAFF.